The 7 T cell receptor beta chains below all came from one sample that was sequenced in a study of T cell changes during pregnancy in multiple sclerosis. This table comes from immunoSEQ multiplex PCR, and its TCRdb copy is limited to in-frame clones, with some not included. This sample has under 80,000 clones; under 95% occur once, and the top ten carry 0.45% to 0.55%. The source was CD4+ T cells from peripheral blood mononuclear cells, collected in the second trimester of pregnancy. These receptors were obtained from a female donor with multiple sclerosis, enrolled in a pregnancy study.

This clone was observed once. V is TRBV5-4 and J is TRBJ2-3; D ambiguous. Trimming took off 0 bases at V and 4 bases at J, with 6 bases between the two ends. The CDR3 runs 13 residues. CDR1 and CDR2 (germline): SGHNT, YYREEE (reference sequence). The CDR3 spells CASSLAGPDTQYF. CDR3 DNA sequence: TGTGCCAGCAGCTTGGCGGGTCCAGATACGCAGTATTTT.

The CDR3 sequence is CASSLSFGGGYTF. The CDR3 region has the DNA TGTGCCAGCAGTTTATCGTTCGGGGGTGGCTACACCTTC. The chain has TRBV27 and TRBJ1-2, with a tentative D call TRBD1 (5 bases). The V gene lost 0 bases and the J gene lost 7 bases, with 9 bases spanning the gap. Germline CDR1 is MNHEY and CDR2 is SMNVEV (reference sequence). This CDR3 is built from 13 residues.

J is TRBJ2-1 and V is TRBV28; 13 bases agree with TRBD2. V was clipped by 2 bases and J by 9 bases; unmatched bases: 7. The CDR3 is made up of 16 amino acids. Germline lookup yields CDR1 MDHEN and CDR2 SYDVKM. The CDR3 DNA reads TGTGCCAGCAGTTTAGAAACTAGCGGGAGGGAAGGTGAGCAGTTCTTC. Translating it yields CASSLETSGREGEQFF.

The J gene is TRBJ2-6, the V gene TRBV28, with D perhaps matching TRBD1 (5 bases). The CDR3 loop spans 15 amino acids. Germline CDR1 MDHEN, CDR2 SYDVKM. The V gene lost 7 bases and the J gene lost 3 bases, with 13 bases spanning the gap. The CDR3 loop is CASTRRGSGANVLTF. Here the CDR3 DNA reads TGTGCCAGCACCAGAAGGGGAAGTGGGGCCAACGTCCTGACTTTC.

The chain links TRBV6-6 to TRBJ1-5, with a tentative D call TRBD1 (6 bases). CDR1 MNHNY and CDR2 SVGAGI come from the germline V gene (reference sequence). The CDR3 extends over 16 amino acids. Trimming cost V 4 bases and J 0 bases, with 13 bases left between them. This chain's CDR3 is CASSFGTGYSNQPQHF. Written as DNA, the CDR3 is TGTGCCAGCAGTTTCGGTACAGGGTATAGCAATCAGCCCCAGCATTTT.

The gene calls are TRBV5-1 and TRBJ2-7, with TRBD2 matching 14 bases. The CDR3 covers 17 residues. Germline assignment: CDR1 SGHRS and CDR2 YFSETQ. V lost 4 bases to trimming and J lost 1 base; unmatched junction nucleotides: 7. The CDR3 sequence: CASSLGTSGSFSYEQYF. CDR3 DNA sequence: TGCGCCAGCAGCCTGGGGACTAGCGGGAGTTTTTCCTACGAGCAGTACTTC.

The V gene is TRBV6-1, the J gene TRBJ1-1, with D unresolved. The CDR3 runs 15 residues. V was shortened by 2 bases and J by 5 bases, with 15 bases between the two germline ends. CDR1 and CDR2 from the germline V gene are MNHNS and SASEGT. The CDR3 reads CASSEPLGRSTEAFF. Written as DNA, the CDR3 is TGTGCCAGCAGTGAACCCTTAGGGAGGAGTACTGAAGCTTTCTTT.